The clone carrying this T cell receptor beta chain was counted a few times. Its antigen is as yet unknown. These data originate in a study of blood T cells in healthy people across ages. Broader study findings: TCR beta diversity, measured per million T cells, fell in a roughly linear way with age.

The CDR3 consists of 19 residues. The germline CDR1 and CDR2 sequences are SGHDT and YYEEEE. The trim removed 4 bases at V and 11 bases at J, leaving 26 bases unmatched. The authors ran a second PCR of roughly 6 to 12 cycles using a sample-barcoded 5' primer and a J-beta primer mix. TCRdb itself ran the 5' RACE reads through MiXCR, one entry per CDR3 protein. This table has around 870,000 distinct CDR3 sequences, roughly 26% appearing once. This receptor was taken from a woman older than 75 in good health. This sequence joins TRBV5-6 and TRBJ2-5, with 10 bases that match TRBD2. The sample taken for sequencing was blood. The CDR3 sequence is CASSPRVQRGGTLGYEQYF. Here the CDR3 DNA reads TGTGCCAGCAGCCCGCGAGTACAGCGGGGGGGAACTCTTGGCTATGAGCAGTACTTC.